This T cell receptor beta chain is drawn from a study of cytomegalovirus exposure and HLA in healthy donors. Findings and caveats of the study: TCR beta V- and J-gene trimming, according to a later analysis, was linked to a missense DCLRE1C variant. Clonal expansion, a later analysis showed, was greater in HLA-associated TCR beta chains than in equally common others. By a later analysis, the bulk of CMV-associated TCR beta chains appeared HLA-restricted.

Of note for this clone: Antigen specificity is unknown.

Though probably carrying unrecorded immune exposures, donors were nominally healthy at sampling. V was pared by 7 bases and J by 8 bases, with 10 bases of the junction left unmatched. This CDR3 has 14 amino acids. CDR1 and CDR2 (germline): SEHNR, FQNEAQ (reference sequence). 13 Jbeta primers and 60 Vbeta primers were used for the PCR. The assay was immunoSEQ multiplex PCR, and TCRdb's table has in-frame clones only and misses some. The sample yields 140,000 to 150,000 clones, roughly 88% seen once. The chain recombines TRBV7-9 with TRBJ2-1, with 8 bases identical to TRBD2. This TCR came from a woman aged 40 to 50 in good health and CMV-seronegative. Sequencing was performed on PBMCs. The CDR3 sequence: CASTDGRAGDEQFF. CDR3 DNA sequence: TGTGCCAGCACGGACGGGAGGGCCGGGGATGAGCAGTTCTTC.